These 27 T cell receptor beta chains originate from one sample sequenced in a study of CD4 and CD8 cells across lung adenocarcinoma regions. MiXCR was run by TCRdb on the PCR reads, yielding one entry per CDR3 protein. The repertoire holds under 20,000 distinct CDR3 sequences, 50% seen once, with 30% to 40% in the top ten. The sequencing input was CD8+ T cells from the margin of a lung tumor. The origin of the receptors is a male donor with lung adenocarcinoma. The CD4 and CD8 labels of this study may be unreliable.

Only a few counts were recorded for this clonotype. This rearrangement joins TRBV20-1 to TRBJ2-1; 12 bases align to TRBD2. Per the germline V gene, CDR1 is DFQATT and CDR2 is SNEGSKA (reference sequence). The V segment lost 1 base and the J segment 8 bases; nucleotides outside the gene matches: 9. The CDR3 runs 16 residues. CDR3 protein: CSARGATSGSLDEQFF. The CDR3 DNA sequence: TGCAGTGCTAGAGGGGCGACTAGCGGGAGTCTCGATGAGCAGTTCTTC.

J is TRBJ2-1 and V is TRBV7-9; D is unresolved. CDR1 is SEHNR, CDR2 FQNEAQ, per germline (reference sequence). This CDR3 has 11 amino acids. V lost 4 bases and J 9 bases, leaving 7 bases between the germline ends. The CDR3 region is CASSSRSEQFF. The CDR3 nucleotides are TGTGCCAGCAGCTCCCGGAGTGAGCAGTTCTTC.

This chain connects TRBV4-1 to TRBJ2-2; no definite D call. The CDR3 totals 14 residues. Germline-derived CDR1 and CDR2 are MGHRA and YSYEKL. Trimming removed 2 bases from V and 1 base from J, with 5 bases in between. CDR3: CASSQLQNTGELFF. The DNA for the CDR3 is TGCGCCAGCAGCCAACTACAGAACACCGGGGAGCTGTTTTTT.

Worth noting for this clonotype: A junction end diverges from the germline sequence, so it may reflect a read error. The CDR3 DNA follows: TGTGCCGGCAGGGGAGCGGGAGCCAAAGATACGCAGTATTTC. Encoded protein: CAGRGAGAKDTQYF. The chain employs TRBV6-1 and TRBJ2-4; TRBD2 agrees at 8 bases. The CDR3 totals 14 residues. The germline V gene encodes CDR1 MNHNS and CDR2 SASEGT.

This clonotype was observed a few times. The rearrangement uses TRBV3-1 and TRBJ2-1; 9 bases agree with TRBD2. Near its end, the DNA agrees better with TRBJ2-5, so the J call may be wrong. The germline CDR1 and CDR2 sequences are LGHDT and YNNKEL (reference sequence). The CDR3 is made up of 17 amino acids. The CDR3 protein is CASSKYSSGKSPETQYF. CDR3 DNA: TGTGCCAGCAGCAAGTATTCTAGCGGGAAGTCTCCAGAGACCCAGTACTTC.

This clonotype was counted at least ten times. This chain links TRBV6-1 with TRBJ2-7, with 11 nucleotides matching TRBD2. The CDR3 consists of 16 residues. The germline V gene has CDR1 MNHNS and CDR2 SASEGT. J gave up 0 bases and V 6 bases, and 7 bases lay outside the gene matches. The chain's CDR3 is CASSPPTSGSSYEQYF. In DNA, the CDR3 is TGTGCCAGCAGCCCGCCCACTAGCGGGAGCTCCTACGAGCAGTACTTC.

This clonotype occurred once. The chain couples TRBV6-4 to TRBJ2-5, with D perhaps matching TRBD1 (7 bases). Near its end, the DNA agrees better with TRBJ2-7, so the J call may be wrong. Germline CDR1 MRHNA, CDR2 SNTAGT. The CDR3 covers 13 residues. The CDR3 is CASSRQGGVEQYF. The DNA of the CDR3 is TGTGCCAGCAGTCGACAGGGAGGAGTCGAGCAGTACTTC.

V gene TRBV6-1 combines with J gene TRBJ1-4, with TRBD1 identical over 7 bases. This CDR3 has 14 residues. V was pared by 7 bases and J by 11 bases, with 13 bases of the junction left unmatched. The germline V gene encodes CDR1 MNHNS and CDR2 SASEGT. The CDR3: CASTAGQTSQKLFF. The DNA for the CDR3 is TGTGCCAGCACCGCGGGACAGACATCTCAGAAACTGTTTTTT.

The rearrangement uses TRBV10-1 and TRBJ2-1; TRBD1 or TRBD2 may be the D gene (6 bases each). The end of the DNA is better explained by TRBJ2-7, so the J call may be wrong. In germline, CDR1 is WNHNN, CDR2 SYGVQD (reference sequence). CDR3 length: 15 amino acids. In DNA form, the CDR3 reads TGCGCCGGGGGTGAGGGGGGTCGGGACAAAGATACGCAGTACTTC. This gives the protein CAGGEGGRDKDTQYF.

The chain employs TRBV11-3 and TRBJ2-1, with 8 bases aligning to TRBD2. With V trimmed by 5 bases and J by 5 bases, 8 bases remained unmatched. Germline CDR1 reads SGHNT; CDR2 reads YENEEA. The CDR3 spans 15 residues. In DNA, the CDR3 is TGTGCCAGCAGCCAGCGGGAGATGATGAACAATGAGCAGTTCTTC. Translating it yields CASSQREMMNNEQFF.

In regard to this clonotype: At one boundary the junction diverges from the germline segment, which might be a read error. The chain links TRBV12-3 or TRBV12-4 to TRBJ2-3; D uncertain. The CDR3 runs to 13 residues. CDR3 region: CASSFRTVETQYF. The CDR3 DNA is TGTGCCAGCAGCTTTAGAACAGTGGAGACGCAGTATTTC.

CDR3 residues: CAIMSGGMQYF. The CDR3 DNA sequence: TGTGCCATAATGAGCGGGGGGATGCAGTATTTT. J is TRBJ2-5 and V is TRBV10-3, with 9 bases identical to TRBD2. The J call may be incorrect, as the DNA end agrees better with TRBJ2-3. This CDR3 has 11 residues. The germline gives CDR1 ENHRY, CDR2 SYGVKD.

This clonotype qualifies as medium-sized. V and J are TRBV11-2 and TRBJ2-1, with D tentatively TRBD1 (6 bases). The DNA matches TRBJ2-7 better at its end, which makes the J call doubtful. From germline, CDR1 is SGHAT and CDR2 FQNNGV. The length of the CDR3 is 11 residues. The CDR3 sequence: CASSNRVEQYF. The CDR3 DNA sequence: TGTGCCAGCAGCAACAGGGTGGAGCAGTACTTC.

Here the CDR3 DNA reads TGTGCCAGCGGGCGAGGTCAGGGCACAGATACGCAGTATTTT. This gives the protein CASGRGQGTDTQYF. The chain has TRBV27 and TRBJ2-3; D is uncertain. The V gene lost 8 bases and the J gene lost 1 base, with 13 bases spanning the gap. The CDR3 loop spans 14 amino acids. CDR1 is MNHEY, CDR2 SMNVEV, per germline (reference sequence).

By share, this clonotype ranks as medium-sized. This chain uses TRBV27 with TRBJ2-1; 12 bases are a match to TRBD2. After removal of 0 bases from V and 13 bases from J, the junction contained 13 bases not matched to a gene. Germline loops: CDR1 MNHEY, CDR2 SMNVEV (reference sequence). This CDR3 has 17 residues. CDR3 coding DNA: TGTGCCAGCAGTTTATCGACTCCGGGACTAGCGGGTGTCGAACAGTTCTTC. As protein: CASSLSTPGLAGVEQFF.

The rearrangement links TRBV6-1 to TRBJ2-3, with D possibly matching TRBD2 (7 bases). From germline, CDR1 is MNHNS and CDR2 SASEGT. CDR3 length equals 16 residues. V lost 8 bases and J lost 2, with 20 bases in between. The CDR3 protein is CASGGRGGGATDTQYF. For the CDR3, the DNA is TGTGCCAGCGGTGGGCGAGGGGGGGGGGCCACAGATACGCAGTATTTT.

This clonotype was recorded at least ten times. The gene calls are TRBV10-1 and TRBJ2-7; the D gene is possibly TRBD1 (6 bases). The CDR3 length is 16 residues. Germline V gives CDR1 WNHNN, CDR2 SYGVQD (reference sequence). V was trimmed by 6 bases and J by 0 bases, leaving 18 bases between them. The CDR3 reads CASSGNWGPNSYEQYF. CDR3 bases: TGCGCCAGCAGCGGGAATTGGGGGCCTAACTCCTACGAGCAGTACTTC.

This clonotype is classed as medium-sized (0.01 to 0.1%). V gene TRBV6-5 combines with J gene TRBJ2-1; 8 nucleotides align to TRBD2. CDR3 length: 16 residues. Germline-derived CDR1 and CDR2 are MNHEY and SVGAGI. V lost 3 bases, J lost 2 bases, and 6 bases stayed unmatched. The CDR3 spells CASSYREREPYNEQFF. Written as DNA, the CDR3 is TGTGCCAGCAGTTATCGGGAGCGGGAGCCCTACAATGAGCAGTTCTTC.

This clonotype has ten or more counts. The chain links TRBV4-1 to TRBJ2-5, with 7 bases lining up with TRBD2. The J call is uncertain, as TRBJ2-7 better fits the DNA end. Germline V gives CDR1 MGHRA, CDR2 YSYEKL. The CDR3 is 13 amino acids. Here the CDR3 reads CASSLVGGAEQYF. Written as DNA, the CDR3 is TGCGCCAGCAGCCTCGTGGGAGGGGCCGAGCAGTACTTC.

The V and J genes are TRBV10-1 and TRBJ1-1; the D gene is possibly TRBD1 (5 bases). V lost 7 bases and J lost 3, with 15 bases in between. Germline CDR1 reads WNHNN; CDR2 reads SYGVQD (reference sequence). This CDR3 has 14 residues. The CDR3 region has the DNA TGCGCCAGCACACGAACCCTAGGGGACACTGAAGCTTTCTTT. It specifies CASTRTLGDTEAFF.

This clonotype has just a few counts. Compared with germline, one end of the junction differs, possibly owing to a read error. The chain uses TRBV7-7 and TRBJ2-1; D not resolved. The J call is in doubt because the DNA end fits TRBJ2-7 better. In germline, CDR1 is SSHAT, CDR2 FNYEAQ (reference sequence). This CDR3 contains 13 residues. The DNA for the CDR3 is TGTGCTAGCAGCCGATCGGACGCCTACGAGCAGTACTTC. Translated, it gives CASSRSDAYEQYF.

This clonotype came up many times. This rearrangement joins TRBV4-1 to TRBJ2-5; 10 bases are shared with TRBD2. Germline loops: CDR1 MGHRA, CDR2 YSYEKL. Trimming cost V 2 bases and J 5 bases; bases outside gene matches: 8. The CDR3 loop spans 16 amino acids. CDR3 loop: CASSQQASGRAETQYF. The CDR3 DNA sequence: TGCGCCAGCAGCCAACAAGCCAGCGGGAGGGCTGAGACCCAGTACTTC.

This clonotype has only a few counts. CDR3 amino acids: CASTHDTQLRYTF. The DNA for the CDR3 is TGTGCCAGCACTCACGATACACAGCTACGCTACACCTTC. The rearrangement uses TRBV5-5 and TRBJ1-2; no firm D call. CDR3 length equals 13 residues. Trimming took off 6 bases at V and 9 bases at J, with 18 bases between the two ends. Germline CDR1 SGHKS, CDR2 YYEKEE (reference sequence).

By proportion, this clonotype is medium-sized. The V call is TRBV28, the J call TRBJ2-7; 9 nucleotides match TRBD1. The CDR3 contains 14 residues. The J segment lost 1 base and the V segment lost 6 bases, leaving 4 bases of the junction unmatched. The germline CDR1 and CDR2 sequences are MDHEN and SYDVKM. CDR3 protein: CASRGQGPSYEQYF. In DNA form, the CDR3 reads TGTGCCAGCAGGGGACAGGGCCCATCCTACGAGCAGTACTTC.

This clonotype was found once. The V and J genes are TRBV6-1 and TRBJ1-2; D is undetermined. CDR1 and CDR2 (germline): MNHNS, SASEGT. V lost 8 bases, J lost 3 bases, and 25 bases lay in between. This CDR3 is 17 amino acids long. CDR3 in DNA: TGTGCCAGCCTTTCCAGGAACTCGTTCCAGGACCACTATGGCTACACCTTC. It is translated as CASLSRNSFQDHYGYTF.

Many counts were recorded for this clonotype. The rearrangement joins TRBV27 to TRBJ2-2; the match to TRBD1 covers 7 bases. With V trimmed by 4 bases and J by 1 base, 0 bases remained unmatched. Germline assignment: CDR1 MNHEY and CDR2 SMNVEV (reference sequence). The CDR3 runs 14 residues. The CDR3 reads CASSYRGNTGELFF. CDR3 nucleotide sequence: TGTGCCAGCAGTTACAGGGGGAACACCGGGGAGCTGTTTTTT.

This clonotype was observed a few times. This chain uses TRBV6-1 with TRBJ2-3; 8 bases match TRBD2. The germline CDR1 and CDR2 sequences are MNHNS and SASEGT. After removal of 6 bases from V and 9 bases from J, the junction contained 17 bases not matched to a gene. CDR3 length: 16 residues. The CDR3 DNA reads TGTGCCAGCAGGCCCCCGGGGGGGGGAGCCAAAAACACGCAGTATTTT. Its translation: CASRPPGGGAKNTQYF.